Listed below are T cell receptor beta chains from one sample, sequenced in a study of patients and donors after allogeneic stem cell transplantation. TCRdb used MiXCR to reprocess the RT-PCR reads, holding one entry per CDR3 protein. This table holds about 960,000 distinct CDR3 sequences, 15% to 20% found once. Sequencing used blood, either unsorted or a sorted T cell fraction (not recorded which). The source of these receptors is a human donor who was either an allogeneic HSCT recipient or a stem cell or donor lymphocyte infusion donor (not recorded which). It is not recorded whose cells these are; they may come from a transplant donor. The CDR3 runs from the conserved cysteine through the conserved F or W. A D gene is named only where the DNA matches it firmly. Clone size is not always given. Where it is, it says once, few, many or a class for expanded clones.

v_gene: TRBV6-5; j_gene: TRBJ1-1; d_gene: .; abundance: .; CDR3aa: CASSSGTPRRNTEAFF; CDR3nt: TGTGCCAGCAGTTCGGGGACACCCAGGAGGAACACTGAAGCTTTCTTT
v_gene: TRBV24-1; j_gene: TRBJ1-1; d_gene: .; abundance: few; CDR3aa: CATSDGSGTEAFF; CDR3nt: TGTGCCACCAGTGATGGTTCGGGCACTGAAGCTTTCTTT
v_gene: TRBV20-1; j_gene: TRBJ2-7; d_gene: .; abundance: few; CDR3aa: CSATSALLPGEQYF; CDR3nt: TGCAGTGCCACGTCAGCGTTGCTCCCGGGCGAGCAGTACTTC
v_gene: TRBV5-1; j_gene: TRBJ2-7; d_gene: .; abundance: many; CDR3aa: CASSLDIRTYEQYF; CDR3nt: TGCGCCAGCAGCTTGGACATAAGGACCTACGAGCAGTACTTC
v_gene: TRBV4-2; j_gene: TRBJ2-2; d_gene: TRBD2; abundance: .; CDR3aa: CASSQIAGTNTGELFF; CDR3nt: TGTGCCAGCAGCCAAATAGCGGGTACGAACACCGGGGAGCTGTTTTTT
v_gene: TRBV24-1; j_gene: TRBJ2-6; d_gene: TRBD1; abundance: .; CDR3aa: CAIGRQGTGANVLTF; CDR3nt: TGTGCCATAGGAAGACAGGGGACCGGGGCCAACGTCCTGACTTTC
v_gene: TRBV2; j_gene: TRBJ2-5; d_gene: .; abundance: few; CDR3aa: CASSETGARGETQYF; CDR3nt: TGTGCCAGCAGTGAAACCGGGGCTCGGGGGGAGACCCAGTACTTC
v_gene: TRBV11-2; j_gene: TRBJ2-6; d_gene: TRBD1; abundance: .; CDR3aa: CASSLWTGLTNVLTF; CDR3nt: TGTGCCAGCAGCCTCTGGACAGGGTTGACCAACGTCCTGACTTTC
v_gene: TRBV19; j_gene: TRBJ1-5; d_gene: .; abundance: .; CDR3aa: CAPKERPQHF; CDR3nt: TGTGCCCCCAAGGAAAGGCCCCAGCATTTT
v_gene: TRBV5-1; j_gene: TRBJ1-1; d_gene: TRBD1; abundance: many; CDR3aa: CASSGGDRRPSGTEAFF; CDR3nt: TGCGCCAGCAGCGGGGGGGACAGGAGGCCAAGCGGTACTGAAGCTTTCTTT
v_gene: TRBV7-2; j_gene: TRBJ1-3; d_gene: .; abundance: .; CDR3aa: CASSAARSGNTIYF; CDR3nt: TGTGCCAGCAGCGCCGCGAGATCTGGAAACACCATATATTTT
v_gene: TRBV9; j_gene: TRBJ2-7; d_gene: TRBD1; abundance: .; CDR3aa: CASSPRDREREQYF; CDR3nt: TGTGCCAGCAGCCCCCGGGACAGGGAACGAGAGCAGTACTTC
v_gene: TRBV7-8; j_gene: TRBJ2-7; d_gene: .; abundance: .; CDR3aa: CASSIRGGPAYEQYF; CDR3nt: TGTGCCAGCAGCATCAGGGGGGGCCCAGCCTACGAGCAGTACTTC
v_gene: TRBV2; j_gene: TRBJ2-7; d_gene: .; abundance: .; CDR3aa: CASSVEAFPYEQYF; CDR3nt: TGTGCCAGCAGTGTTGAAGCCTTCCCCTACGAGCAGTACTTC
v_gene: TRBV5-1; j_gene: TRBJ1-2; d_gene: TRBD1; abundance: .; CDR3aa: CASGLIGQGGYGYTF; CDR3nt: TGCGCCAGCGGACTTATAGGACAGGGAGGCTATGGCTACACCTTC
v_gene: TRBV2; j_gene: TRBJ2-5; d_gene: .; abundance: .; CDR3aa: CASRSRGATLQETQYF; CDR3nt: TGTGCCAGCAGGTCAAGGGGGGCGACGCTCCAAGAGACCCAGTACTTC
v_gene: TRBV6-4; j_gene: TRBJ2-3; d_gene: TRBD2; abundance: once; CDR3aa: CASSDTGLAGGPDTQYF; CDR3nt: TGTGCCAGCAGTGACACGGGACTAGCGGGGGGCCCAGATACGCAGTATTTT
v_gene: TRBV6-1; j_gene: TRBJ1-1; d_gene: .; abundance: few; CDR3aa: CASVQRGTGNTEAFF; CDR3nt: TGTGCCAGCGTACAAAGGGGAACGGGGAACACTGAAGCTTTCTTT
v_gene: TRBV12-3/TRBV12-4; j_gene: TRBJ2-1; d_gene: .; abundance: few; CDR3aa: CASTLESSGEQFF; CDR3nt: TGTGCCAGCACCCTAGAGTCTTCGGGTGAGCAGTTCTTC
v_gene: TRBV5-6; j_gene: TRBJ2-5; d_gene: .; abundance: few; CDR3aa: CASSSTRDLETQYF; CDR3nt: TGTGCCAGCAGCAGCACCCGGGACCTAGAGACCCAGTACTTC
v_gene: TRBV5-1; j_gene: TRBJ1-4; d_gene: .; abundance: many; CDR3aa: CASSYQGGDEKLFF; CDR3nt: TGCGCCAGCAGCTACCAAGGGGGAGATGAAAAACTGTTTTTT
v_gene: TRBV11-2; j_gene: TRBJ2-3; d_gene: TRBD2; abundance: once; CDR3aa: CASSISGRAADTQYF; CDR3nt: TGTGCCAGCAGTATTAGCGGGAGGGCGGCAGATACGCAGTATTTT